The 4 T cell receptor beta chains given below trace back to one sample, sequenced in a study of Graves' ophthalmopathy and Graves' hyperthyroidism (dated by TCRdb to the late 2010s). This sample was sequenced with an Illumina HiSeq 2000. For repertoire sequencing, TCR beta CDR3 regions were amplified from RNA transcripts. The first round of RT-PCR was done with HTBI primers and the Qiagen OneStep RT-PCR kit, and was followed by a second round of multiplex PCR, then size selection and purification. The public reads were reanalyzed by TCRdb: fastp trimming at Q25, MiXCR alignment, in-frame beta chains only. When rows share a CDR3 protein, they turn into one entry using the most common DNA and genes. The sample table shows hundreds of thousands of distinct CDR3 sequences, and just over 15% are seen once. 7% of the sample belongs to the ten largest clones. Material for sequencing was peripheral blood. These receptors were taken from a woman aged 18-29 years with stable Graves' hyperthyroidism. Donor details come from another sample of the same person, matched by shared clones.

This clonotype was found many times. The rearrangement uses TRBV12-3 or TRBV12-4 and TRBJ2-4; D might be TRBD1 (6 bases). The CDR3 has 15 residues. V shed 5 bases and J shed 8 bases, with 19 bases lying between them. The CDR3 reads CASSPLKGVFDIQYF. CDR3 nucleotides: TGTGCCAGCAGTCCACTCAAGGGGGTGTTTGACATTCAGTACTTC.

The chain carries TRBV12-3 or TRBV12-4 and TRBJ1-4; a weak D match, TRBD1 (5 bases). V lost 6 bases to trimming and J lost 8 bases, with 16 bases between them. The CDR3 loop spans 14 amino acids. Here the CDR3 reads CASSPSGGREKLFF. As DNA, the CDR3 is TGTGCCAGCAGCCCTTCCGGGGGTCGGGAAAAACTGTTTTTT.

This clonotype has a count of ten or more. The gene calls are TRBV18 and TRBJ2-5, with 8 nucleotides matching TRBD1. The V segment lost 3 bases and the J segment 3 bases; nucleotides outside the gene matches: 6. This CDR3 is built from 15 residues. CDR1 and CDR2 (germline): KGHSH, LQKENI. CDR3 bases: TGTGCCAGCTCACCGTCCTGGACAGGGAAAGAGACCCAGTACTTC. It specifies CASSPSWTGKETQYF. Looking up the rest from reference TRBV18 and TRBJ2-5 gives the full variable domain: NAGVMQNPRHLVRRRGQEARLRCSPMKGHSHVYWYRQLPEEGLKFMVYLQKENIIDESGMPKERFSAEFPKEGPSILRIQQVVRGDSAAYFCASSPSWTGKETQYFGPGTRLLVL.

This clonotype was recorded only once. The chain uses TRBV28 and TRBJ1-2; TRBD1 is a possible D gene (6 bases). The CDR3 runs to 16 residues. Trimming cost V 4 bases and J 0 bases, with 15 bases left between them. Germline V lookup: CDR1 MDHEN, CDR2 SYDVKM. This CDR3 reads CASSSQQGSANYGYTF. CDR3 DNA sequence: TGTGCCAGCAGTTCGCAACAGGGATCGGCTAACTATGGCTACACCTTC.